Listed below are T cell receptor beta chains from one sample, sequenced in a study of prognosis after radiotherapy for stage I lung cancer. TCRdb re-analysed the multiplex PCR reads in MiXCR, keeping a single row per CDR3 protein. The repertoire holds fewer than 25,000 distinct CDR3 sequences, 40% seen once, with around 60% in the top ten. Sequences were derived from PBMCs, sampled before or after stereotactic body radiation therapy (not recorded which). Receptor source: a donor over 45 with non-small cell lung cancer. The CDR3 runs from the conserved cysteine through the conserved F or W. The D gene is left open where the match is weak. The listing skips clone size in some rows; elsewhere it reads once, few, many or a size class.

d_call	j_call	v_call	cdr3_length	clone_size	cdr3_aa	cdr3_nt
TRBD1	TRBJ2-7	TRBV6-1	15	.	CVSSDFVQGSAEQYF	TGTGTCAGCAGCGACTTTGTACAGGGGTCGGCCGAGCAGTACTTC
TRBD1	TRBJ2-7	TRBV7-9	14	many	CASSSRTGGPEQYF	TGTGCCAGCAGCTCCCGGACAGGGGGGCCCGAGCAGTACTTC
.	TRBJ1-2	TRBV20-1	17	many	CSARTPSVGGEDYGYTF	TGCAGTGCCCGAACCCCGAGCGTCGGGGGCGAGGACTATGGCTACACCTTC
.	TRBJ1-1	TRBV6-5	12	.	CASSYLRGEAFF	TGTGCCAGCAGTTACTTGAGAGGGGAAGCTTTCTTT
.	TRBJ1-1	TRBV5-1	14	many	CASRKDSMNTEAFF	TGCGCCAGCAGAAAGGACAGTATGAACACTGAAGCTTTCTTT
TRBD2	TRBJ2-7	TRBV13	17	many	CASTQSSGRALYDEQYF	TGTGCCAGCACCCAATCTAGCGGGAGGGCCCTATATGACGAGCAGTACTTC
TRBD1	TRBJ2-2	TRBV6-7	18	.	CASSYPRLRDRDTGELFF	TGTGCCAGCAGTTACCCGCGACTCCGGGACAGAGACACCGGGGAGCTGTTTTTT
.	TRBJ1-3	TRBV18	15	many	CASSPGTFGGNTIYF	TGTGCCAGCTCACCGGGGACTTTTGGCGGAAACACCATATATTTT
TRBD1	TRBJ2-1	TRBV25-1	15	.	CASSDPGQGIPPVVF	TGTGCCAGCAGTGATCCGGGACAGGGTATTCCCCCAGTGGTCTTC
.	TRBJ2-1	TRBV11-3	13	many	CASSLVYSAGQFF	TGTGCCAGCAGCTTAGTTTATTCCGCGGGGCAGTTCTTC
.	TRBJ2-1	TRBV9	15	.	CASSVAFGGYNEQFF	TGTGCCAGCAGCGTAGCTTTTGGAGGGTACAATGAGCAGTTCTTC
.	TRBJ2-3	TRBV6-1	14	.	CASSDQGSTDTQYF	TGTGCCAGCAGTGACCAGGGAAGCACAGATACGCAGTATTTT
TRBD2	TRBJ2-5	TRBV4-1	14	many	CASSGRTRQETQYF	TGCGCCAGCAGCGGACGGACTAGGCAAGAGACCCAGTACTTC
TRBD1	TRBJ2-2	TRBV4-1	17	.	CASSPIDRGPDTGELFF	TGCGCCAGCAGCCCAATCGACAGGGGGCCCGACACCGGGGAGCTGTTTTTT
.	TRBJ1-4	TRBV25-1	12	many	CASSEMGEKLFF	TGTGCCAGCAGTGAAATGGGAGAAAAACTGTTTTTT
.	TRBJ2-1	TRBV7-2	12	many	CASRWGPNEQFF	TGTGCCAGCCGTTGGGGGCCCAATGAGCAGTTCTTC
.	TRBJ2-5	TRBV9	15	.	CASSKTIGMGETQYF	TGTGCTAGCAGCAAAACTATCGGGATGGGTGAGACCCAGTACTTC
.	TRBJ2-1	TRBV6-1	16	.	CASSPSDGSSYNEQFF	TGTGCCAGCAGCCCAAGTGACGGGAGCTCCTACAATGAGCAGTTCTTC
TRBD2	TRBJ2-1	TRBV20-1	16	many	CSAREEREGPYNEQFF	TGCAGTGCTAGAGAAGAGCGGGAGGGACCCTACAATGAGCAGTTCTTC
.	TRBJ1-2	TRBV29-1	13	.	CSGGDINFYGYTF	TGCAGCGGGGGGGACATAAATTTCTATGGCTACACCTTC
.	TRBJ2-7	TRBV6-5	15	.	CASSYSKDSTDEQYF	TGTGCCAGCAGTTACTCGAAAGACAGTACCGACGAGCAGTACTTC
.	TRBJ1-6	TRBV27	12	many	CASSYHNSPLHF	TGTGCCAGCAGTTACCATAATTCACCCCTCCACTTT
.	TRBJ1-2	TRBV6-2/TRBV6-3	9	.	CASSYPQTF	TGTGCCAGCAGTTACCCTCAAACCTTC
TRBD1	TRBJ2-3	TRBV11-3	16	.	CASSYDSGTGTDTQYF	TGTGCCAGCAGCTATGATTCCGGGACAGGTACAGATACGCAGTATTTT
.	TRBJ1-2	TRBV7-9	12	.	CASSLGRSGKTF	TGTGCCAGCAGCTTGGGGCGGTCGGGGAAGACCTTC
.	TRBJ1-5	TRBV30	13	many	CAWSRDSNQPQHF	TGTGCCTGGAGCCGGGACAGCAATCAGCCCCAGCATTTT
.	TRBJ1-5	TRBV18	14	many	CASSPGAGDQPQHF	TGTGCCAGCTCACCGGGGGCTGGGGATCAGCCCCAGCATTTT
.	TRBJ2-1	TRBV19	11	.	CASSEYNEQFF	TGTGCCAGTAGTGAGTACAATGAGCAGTTCTTC
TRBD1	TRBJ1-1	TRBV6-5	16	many	CASSYSRQGRNTEAFF	TGTGCCAGCAGTTACTCAAGACAGGGCCGGAACACTGAAGCTTTCTTT
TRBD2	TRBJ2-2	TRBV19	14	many	CASSPGLAGAELFF	TGTGCCAGTAGTCCCGGCTTAGCGGGGGCTGAGCTGTTTTTT
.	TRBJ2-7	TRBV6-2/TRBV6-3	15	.	CASSYRGATGYEQYF	TGTGCCAGCAGTTACCGTGGGGCAACAGGCTACGAGCAGTACTTC
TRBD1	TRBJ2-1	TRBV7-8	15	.	CASSSTSDRVNEQFF	TGTGCCAGTAGCTCTACTAGTGACAGGGTCAATGAGCAGTTCTTC
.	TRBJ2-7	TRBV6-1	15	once	CASSPYGTLDYEQYF	TGTGCCAGCAGCCCTTACGGGACTCTAGATTACGAGCAGTACTTC
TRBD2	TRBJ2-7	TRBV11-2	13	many	CASSLGLDYEQYF	TGTGCCAGCAGCTTGGGACTAGACTACGAGCAGTACTTC
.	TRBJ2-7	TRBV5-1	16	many	CASSLEGSGRSYEQYF	TGCGCCAGCAGCTTGGAGGGCTCGGGCCGCTCCTACGAGCAGTACTTC
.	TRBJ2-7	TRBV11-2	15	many	CASRLYGQAPYEQYF	TGTGCCAGCAGGTTATATGGGCAAGCCCCCTACGAGCAGTACTTC
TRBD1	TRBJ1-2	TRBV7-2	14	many	CASSFQGGSRGYTF	TGTGCCAGCAGCTTTCAAGGGGGCAGTCGGGGCTACACCTTC
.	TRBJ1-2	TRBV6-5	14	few	CASSYSRLGYGYTF	TGTGCCAGCAGTTACTCGAGGCTTGGCTATGGCTACACCTTC
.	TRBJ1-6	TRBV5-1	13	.	CASSLTQLSPLHF	TGCGCCAGCAGCTTGACCCAGCTCAGTCCCCTCCACTTT